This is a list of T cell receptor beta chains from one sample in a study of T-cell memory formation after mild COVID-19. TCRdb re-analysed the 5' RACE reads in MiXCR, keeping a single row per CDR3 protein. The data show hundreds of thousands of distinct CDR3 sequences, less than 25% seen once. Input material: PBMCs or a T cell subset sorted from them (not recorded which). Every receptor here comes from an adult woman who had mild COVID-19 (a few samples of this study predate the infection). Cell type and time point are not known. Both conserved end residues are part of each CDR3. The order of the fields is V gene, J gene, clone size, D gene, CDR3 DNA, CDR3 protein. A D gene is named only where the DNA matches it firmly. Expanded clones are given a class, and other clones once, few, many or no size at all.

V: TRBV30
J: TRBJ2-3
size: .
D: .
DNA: TGTGCCTGGACCCCGACAGTGAGCACAGATACGCAGTATTTT
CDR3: CAWTPTVSTDTQYF

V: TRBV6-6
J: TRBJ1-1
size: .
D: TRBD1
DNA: TGTGCCAGCAGTTACACAGACAGGGGGCGTATTACTGAAGCTTTCTTT
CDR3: CASSYTDRGRITEAFF

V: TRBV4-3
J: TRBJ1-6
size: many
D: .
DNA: TGCGCCAGCAGCCAACTGCAATCCAATTCACCCCTCCACTTT
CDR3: CASSQLQSNSPLHF

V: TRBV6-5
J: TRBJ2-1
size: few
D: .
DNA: TGTGCCAGCTGCCGGGACTTCAGGGGTGGTGAGCAGTTCTTC
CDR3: CASCRDFRGGEQFF

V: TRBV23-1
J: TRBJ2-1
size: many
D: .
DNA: TGCGCCAGCAGTCCTCCCACCGCACAGGCGCAGTTCTTC
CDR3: CASSPPTAQAQFF

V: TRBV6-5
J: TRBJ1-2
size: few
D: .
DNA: TGTGCCAGCAGTTACGTCCCGGGTAGTAACTATGGCTACACCTTC
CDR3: CASSYVPGSNYGYTF

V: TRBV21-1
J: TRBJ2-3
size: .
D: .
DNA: TGTGCCAGCAGCCAAATAGGGACAGGGGAGTCCACAGATACGCAGTATTTT
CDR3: CASSQIGTGESTDTQYF

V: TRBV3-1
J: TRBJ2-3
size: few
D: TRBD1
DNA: TGTGCCAGCAGCCAAGAGGGGACAGGGGCCGCAGATACGCAGTATTTT
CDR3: CASSQEGTGAADTQYF

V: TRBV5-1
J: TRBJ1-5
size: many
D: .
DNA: TGCGCCAGCAGCGATTCCGGCGGGGGGTCGGCCCAGCATTTT
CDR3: CASSDSGGGSAQHF

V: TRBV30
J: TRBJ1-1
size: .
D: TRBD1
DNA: TGTGCCTGGGAGGGACAGGCGGACACTGAAGCTTTCTTT
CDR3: CAWEGQADTEAFF

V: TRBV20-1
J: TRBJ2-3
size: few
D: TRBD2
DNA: TGCAGTGCTAGACCCCGGGGAGGGGCAGATACGCAGTATTTT
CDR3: CSARPRGGADTQYF

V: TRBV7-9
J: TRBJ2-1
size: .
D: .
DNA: TGTGCCAGCAGCTTCCAGCCCGCCAGCTCCTACACTGAGCAGTTCTTC
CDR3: CASSFQPASSYTEQFF

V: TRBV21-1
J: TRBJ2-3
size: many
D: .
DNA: TGTGCCAGCACCTCACTAGCGGGGGTCTCCTCCCTGACAGATACGCAGTATTTT
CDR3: CASTSLAGVSSLTDTQYF

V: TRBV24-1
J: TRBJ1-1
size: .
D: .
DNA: TGTGCCACCAGAGGGGGGGTGAACACTGAAGCTTTCTTT
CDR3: CATRGGVNTEAFF

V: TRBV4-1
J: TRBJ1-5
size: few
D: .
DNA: TGCGCCAGCAGCCCCAAGCAAGGGGACAGCAATCAGCCCCAGCATTTT
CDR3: CASSPKQGDSNQPQHF

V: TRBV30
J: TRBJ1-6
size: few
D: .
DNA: TGTGCCTGGAGTGCAACAAAGAGGAATTCACCCCTCCACTTT
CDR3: CAWSATKRNSPLHF

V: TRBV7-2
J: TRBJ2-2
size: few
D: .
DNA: TGTGCCAGCAGCTTAGAGGGGGGTTTGGGCACCGGGGAGCTGTTTTTT
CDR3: CASSLEGGLGTGELFF

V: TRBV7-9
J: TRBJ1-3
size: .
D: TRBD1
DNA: TGTGCCACGCGATTTACCGGGACAGACTTATTTACTGGAAACACCATATATTTT
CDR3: CATRFTGTDLFTGNTIYF